A selection of T cell receptor beta chains follows, all from one sample in a study of CD8 T cells in Susac syndrome. MiXCR was run by TCRdb on the immunoSEQ multiplex PCR reads, yielding one entry per CDR3 protein. In the table there are approximately 100,000 distinct CDR3 sequences, approximately 93% of which are singletons. The sample consisted of CD8+ T cells from PBMCs. These receptors all stem from a human donor with Susac syndrome. Both conserved end residues are part of each CDR3. The D gene is left open where the match is weak. Not every row has a clone size; where given, it reads once, few, many or a size class.

J: TRBJ2-1
V: TRBV29-1
D: TRBD1
size: -
DNA: TGCAGCGGGCAGACAGGGCCTCGCTACAATGAGCAGTTCTTC
CDR3: CSGQTGPRYNEQFF

J: TRBJ2-2
V: TRBV4-3
D: -
size: -
DNA: TGCGCCAGCAGCCAAGATCTGAGCAGTTCGGGGGAGCTGTTTTTT
CDR3: CASSQDLSSSGELFF

J: TRBJ2-2
V: TRBV3-1
D: -
size: -
DNA: TGTGCCAGCAGCCAAGGTCTGATAAGTGGGAACACCGGGGAGCTGTTTTTT
CDR3: CASSQGLISGNTGELFF

J: TRBJ2-1
V: TRBV9
D: TRBD2
size: -
DNA: TGTGCCAGCAGCGTATGGGCTAGCGGGGGAAATGAGCAGTTCTTC
CDR3: CASSVWASGGNEQFF

J: TRBJ2-4
V: TRBV2
D: TRBD2
size: -
DNA: TGTGCCAGCAGTGGGGAGAGGAGCGGGGGGGCGGAGGAGAACATTCAGTACTTC
CDR3: CASSGERSGGAEENIQYF

J: TRBJ2-5
V: TRBV6-2/TRBV6-3
D: TRBD2
size: -
DNA: TGTGCCAGCAATCTAGCGGACGGAGCCCAAGAGACCCAGTACTTC
CDR3: CASNLADGAQETQYF

J: TRBJ1-4
V: TRBV19
D: -
size: -
DNA: TGTGCCAGTAGTATAGGAGGGAAACTGTTTTTT
CDR3: CASSIGGKLFF

J: TRBJ2-7
V: TRBV27
D: TRBD2
size: few
DNA: TGTGCCAGCAGTTTTGGACTAGCGGGGTCCTACGAGCAGTACTTC
CDR3: CASSFGLAGSYEQYF

J: TRBJ1-2
V: TRBV12-5
D: -
size: -
DNA: TGTGCTAGTGGTTTTTCCTATGGCTACACCTTC
CDR3: CASGFSYGYTF

J: TRBJ1-2
V: TRBV29-1
D: -
size: -
DNA: TGCAGCGTTGAATCTCGGGGGTTCTATGGCTACACCTTC
CDR3: CSVESRGFYGYTF

J: TRBJ2-3
V: TRBV12-3/TRBV12-4
D: -
size: -
DNA: TGTGCCAGCAGAAAACCCAGCACAGATACGCAGTATTTT
CDR3: CASRKPSTDTQYF

J: TRBJ2-7
V: TRBV14
D: TRBD2
size: -
DNA: TGTGCCAGCGGCCAAAGCGGGACCTCCTACGAGCAGTACTTC
CDR3: CASGQSGTSYEQYF

J: TRBJ1-2
V: TRBV3-1
D: -
size: once
DNA: TGTGCCAGCAGCCAAGATAGAAGGATTAACTATGGCTACACCTTC
CDR3: CASSQDRRINYGYTF

J: TRBJ2-3
V: TRBV5-5
D: -
size: -
DNA: TGTGCCAGCAGCTTGGCCTGGGGCCGGGGAGATACGCAGTATTTT
CDR3: CASSLAWGRGDTQYF

J: TRBJ1-1
V: TRBV6-2/TRBV6-3
D: -
size: once
DNA: TGTGCCAGCAGTTTAGTTTTTGGCACTGAAGCTTTCTTT
CDR3: CASSLVFGTEAFF

J: TRBJ2-2
V: TRBV2
D: -
size: -
DNA: TGTGCCAGCAGTGTACCCACCGGGGAGCTGTTTTTT
CDR3: CASSVPTGELFF

J: TRBJ1-1
V: TRBV5-1
D: -
size: -
DNA: TGCGCCAGCAGCTTTGACGGGGTGGGAACTGAAGCTTTCTTT
CDR3: CASSFDGVGTEAFF

J: TRBJ1-1
V: TRBV27
D: -
size: -
DNA: TGTGCCAGCAGTTTCTCCCAGAACACTGAAGCTTTCTTT
CDR3: CASSFSQNTEAFF

J: TRBJ2-3
V: TRBV6-1
D: -
size: -
DNA: TGTGCCAGCAGCCCTGATCCTCGTTCGACAGGCACAGATACGCAGTATTTT
CDR3: CASSPDPRSTGTDTQYF

J: TRBJ2-3
V: TRBV9
D: -
size: -
DNA: TGTGCCAGCAGCGTGGGAGTCTCGAGCACAGATACGCAGTATTTT
CDR3: CASSVGVSSTDTQYF

J: TRBJ2-7
V: TRBV2
D: -
size: -
DNA: TGTGCCAGCAGTGTTAGTGACAGGACCTACGAGCAGTACTTC
CDR3: CASSVSDRTYEQYF

J: TRBJ2-7
V: TRBV6-1
D: -
size: -
DNA: TGTGCCAGCAGTGAAGATCTCTGGGGTGTGATGAGTCGCTCCTACGAGCAGTACTTC
CDR3: CASSEDLWGVMSRSYEQYF

J: TRBJ2-1
V: TRBV27
D: -
size: -
DNA: TGTGCCAGCAGTCCAGGACTAGAGCAGTTCTTC
CDR3: CASSPGLEQFF

J: TRBJ1-2
V: TRBV7-2
D: TRBD1
size: few
DNA: TGTGCCAGCAGCCCCCCGGACAGGATCTATGGCTACACCTTC
CDR3: CASSPPDRIYGYTF

J: TRBJ2-7
V: TRBV29-1
D: TRBD1
size: few
DNA: TGCAGCGCTGGACAGGGCGCCTACGAGCAGTACTTC
CDR3: CSAGQGAYEQYF

J: TRBJ1-1
V: TRBV15
D: -
size: -
DNA: TGTGCCACCAGCAGGAGGGGGAACACTGAAGCTTTCTTT
CDR3: CATSRRGNTEAFF

J: TRBJ2-1
V: TRBV20-1
D: -
size: -
DNA: TGCAGTGCGGAGGACGATGAGCAGTTCTTC
CDR3: CSAEDDEQFF

J: TRBJ1-1
V: TRBV25-1
D: -
size: -
DNA: TGTGCCAGCAGGATGGCGGGGGCCGGCACTGAAGCTTTCTTT
CDR3: CASRMAGAGTEAFF

J: TRBJ2-7
V: TRBV20-1
D: TRBD2
size: -
DNA: TGCAGTGCTAGAGGGACTAGCGGCGGGTTGGAGCAGTACTTC
CDR3: CSARGTSGGLEQYF

J: TRBJ2-3
V: TRBV5-1
D: -
size: once
DNA: TGCGCCAGCAAGACGGAGAGGAACACAGATACGCAGTATTTT
CDR3: CASKTERNTDTQYF

J: TRBJ2-7
V: TRBV5-1
D: TRBD1
size: -
DNA: TGCGCCAGCAGCTTGGTGGGGACAGGGGCATCCTACGAGCAGTACTTC
CDR3: CASSLVGTGASYEQYF

J: TRBJ2-7
V: TRBV4-1
D: -
size: -
DNA: TGCGCCAGCAGCCAAGCGGGCAGGGTATCCGAGCAGTACTTC
CDR3: CASSQAGRVSEQYF

J: TRBJ1-1
V: TRBV6-6
D: TRBD1
size: -
DNA: TGTGCCAGCAGTTACTTTCGACAGGGGGCTGGCACTGAAGCTTTCTTT
CDR3: CASSYFRQGAGTEAFF

J: TRBJ1-6
V: TRBV18
D: -
size: -
DNA: TGTGCCAGCTCACCAGGACCCCCGAGCTCCTATAATTCACCCCTCCACTTT
CDR3: CASSPGPPSSYNSPLHF

J: TRBJ1-2
V: TRBV5-4
D: -
size: -
DNA: TGTGCCAGCAGCCCCAACGGACGTTCAGGGGAAGGCTATGGCTACACCTTC
CDR3: CASSPNGRSGEGYGYTF

J: TRBJ2-4
V: TRBV4-2
D: -
size: once
DNA: TGTGCCAGCAGCTCCAGTTTAGCACCTAAAAACATTCAGTACTTC
CDR3: CASSSSLAPKNIQYF

J: TRBJ2-1
V: TRBV15
D: TRBD2
size: -
DNA: TGTGCCACCAGCAGAGATAATAGCGGGGGATACAATGAGCAGTTCTTC
CDR3: CATSRDNSGGYNEQFF

J: TRBJ2-1
V: TRBV4-3
D: -
size: -
DNA: TGCGCCAGCAGCCAAGAGCCAGACTCCATCTACAATGAGCAGTTCTTC
CDR3: CASSQEPDSIYNEQFF

J: TRBJ1-2
V: TRBV20-1
D: TRBD1
size: -
DNA: TGCAGTGCTTTTGACAGGGTTGATGGCTACACCTTC
CDR3: CSAFDRVDGYTF

J: TRBJ2-3
V: TRBV6-5
D: -
size: -
DNA: TGTGCCAGCATTTTTGGAGATACGCAGTATTTT
CDR3: CASIFGDTQYF

J: TRBJ1-2
V: TRBV2
D: -
size: -
DNA: TGTGCCAGCAGTGAAGGGACAGCCCATGGCTACACCTTC
CDR3: CASSEGTAHGYTF

J: TRBJ1-1
V: TRBV4-3
D: -
size: -
DNA: TGCGCCAGCAGCCAAGAAGGGGGGATGAACACTGAAGCTTTCTTT
CDR3: CASSQEGGMNTEAFF

J: TRBJ2-3
V: TRBV9
D: TRBD1
size: -
DNA: TGTGCCAGCAGCTCACGTCCGGACAGGGGGCGGGATACGCAGTATTTT
CDR3: CASSSRPDRGRDTQYF

J: TRBJ2-2
V: TRBV29-1
D: -
size: -
DNA: TGCAGCGTTGCCGCCAGGGGGGACACCGGGGAGCTGTTTTTT
CDR3: CSVAARGDTGELFF

J: TRBJ1-2
V: TRBV7-2
D: TRBD1
size: -
DNA: TGTGCCAGCAGCTCAGGGGGGGGCTACTATGGCTACACCTTC
CDR3: CASSSGGGYYGYTF

J: TRBJ1-5
V: TRBV7-9
D: -
size: -
DNA: TGTGCCAGCAGCCCCGGGGTCCCTTTAGGCAATCAGCCCCAGCATTTT
CDR3: CASSPGVPLGNQPQHF

J: TRBJ2-6
V: TRBV7-9
D: -
size: -
DNA: TGTGCCAGCAGCCCCCGGGGATCTGGGGCCAACGTCCTGACTTTC
CDR3: CASSPRGSGANVLTF

J: TRBJ1-1
V: TRBV6-2/TRBV6-3
D: -
size: -
DNA: TGTGCCAGCAGTTCTGTCGGGGGCGGATCTGAAGCTTTCTTT
CDR3: CASSSVGGGSEAFF

J: TRBJ2-1
V: TRBV7-8
D: -
size: -
DNA: TGTGCCAGCAGCTTAGGCCTGGACTACCTCAATGAGCAGTTCTTC
CDR3: CASSLGLDYLNEQFF

J: TRBJ2-1
V: TRBV4-2
D: TRBD2
size: once
DNA: TGTGCCAGCAGCCACCGGGGGGGTACCTACAATGAGCAGTTCTTC
CDR3: CASSHRGGTYNEQFF

J: TRBJ1-1
V: TRBV19
D: -
size: -
DNA: TGTGCCAGTACCCCCGCGGGCAGGGGCACTGAAGCTTTCTTT
CDR3: CASTPAGRGTEAFF

J: TRBJ1-1
V: TRBV9
D: -
size: once
DNA: TGTGCCAGCAGCGCACAGGGAGAAGCTTTCTTT
CDR3: CASSAQGEAFF

J: TRBJ2-7
V: TRBV12-3/TRBV12-4
D: -
size: -
DNA: TGTGCCAGCAGTTTAGTGGGTAGCCACGAGCAGTACTTC
CDR3: CASSLVGSHEQYF

J: TRBJ2-7
V: TRBV7-9
D: TRBD1
size: -
DNA: TGTGCCAGCAGCCGTCCCGACAGGGGACTCTCCTACGAGCAGTACTTC
CDR3: CASSRPDRGLSYEQYF